The 4 T cell receptor beta chains listed next were all sequenced from one sample in a study of blood T cell repertoires in COVID-19. Assay: immunoSEQ multiplex PCR; the TCRdb copy retains only in-frame clones and omits some. Among roughly 200,000 clones listed, approximately 90% were seen once. Material for sequencing was PBMCs or T cells enriched from blood (not recorded which). These receptors came from a woman aged 25 to 39 who had recovered from COVID-19.

The CDR3 protein is CASSPDSLYGYTF. The CDR3 DNA reads as TGTGCCAGCAGTCCTGACAGCCTCTATGGCTACACCTTC. The rearrangement links TRBV27 to TRBJ1-2, with D possibly being TRBD1 (5 bases). The CDR3 totals 13 residues. The V end was cut by 5 bases, the J end by 4 bases, with 11 bases between. Germline CDR1 reads MNHEY; CDR2 reads SMNVEV (reference sequence).

The chain links TRBV4-3 to TRBJ2-6; a weak D match, TRBD2 (6 bases). Germline CDR1 reads LGHNA; CDR2 reads YSLEER. Trimming pared 2 bases from V and 9 bases from J, leaving 14 bases between. CDR3 length: 15 amino acids. CDR3 amino acids: CASSQSDGGFNVLTF. For the CDR3, the DNA is TGCGCCAGCAGCCAATCGGACGGAGGGTTCAACGTCCTGACTTTC.

V is TRBV4-1 and J is TRBJ1-3; D may be TRBD1 (6 bases). Trimming pared 3 bases from V and 0 bases from J, leaving 9 bases between. The CDR3 length is 15 residues. Germline CDR1 MGHRA, CDR2 YSYEKL. CDR3 nucleotides: TGCGCCAGCAGCCAGCGGACAGTCTCTGGAAACACCATATATTTT. Encoded protein: CASSQRTVSGNTIYF.

The V and J genes are TRBV2 and TRBJ1-5; no clear D. Trimming pared 2 bases from V and 1 base from J, leaving 9 bases between. Germline assignment: CDR1 SNHLY and CDR2 FYNNEI. The CDR3 length is 15 residues. The CDR3 protein is CASSESQWSNQPQHF. The CDR3 DNA follows: TGTGCCAGCAGTGAAAGTCAGTGGAGCAATCAGCCCCAGCATTTT.